The rows below give T cell receptor beta chains drawn from one sample of a study of blood T cell repertoires in COVID-19. The repertoire was sequenced with immunoSEQ multiplex PCR; TCRdb's copy has only in-frame clones and lacks some. The sample lists 65,000 to 70,000 clones, roughly 84% seen once, with around 4% in the top ten. The sample taken for sequencing was peripheral blood. These receptors came from a man in his fifties with acute or convalescent COVID-19. The CDR3 runs from the conserved cysteine through the conserved F or W.

TRBV9,TRBJ2-7,CASSPLGETYEQYF
TRBV4-1,TRBJ2-2,CASSPRQGATNTGELFF
TRBV10-2,TRBJ2-5,CASSLGGRVETQYF
TRBV30,TRBJ2-7,CAWAGLAGSSSSYEQYF
TRBV9,TRBJ1-1,CASSLGQTNTEAFF
TRBV18,TRBJ2-1,CASSPGAGGYNEQFF
TRBV7-9,TRBJ2-1,CASSGTGTSGSLGEQFF
TRBV19,TRBJ2-7,CASSMIDRPPYEQYF
TRBV11-3,TRBJ2-1,CASSPGTGFYNEQFF
TRBV19,TRBJ2-7,CASSPGMAYEQYF
TRBV7-2,TRBJ2-7,CASSLDAFTRKQYF
TRBV9,TRBJ2-1,CASSVRGQGTNEQFF
TRBV7-3,TRBJ2-2,CASSLSSGGTNTGELFF
TRBV27,TRBJ2-7,CASSPPGGGSRHEQYF
TRBV28,TRBJ1-4,CASSLGGGGNEKLFF
TRBV9,TRBJ2-7,CASSPTDGGAGHEQYF
TRBV6-5,TRBJ1-1,CASKYRGNTEAFF
TRBV29-1,TRBJ1-2,CSGKDSYGYTF
TRBV29-1,TRBJ1-2,CSVDFRDGYTF
TRBV28,TRBJ1-4,CASSLVGGNEKLFF
TRBV10-3,TRBJ1-2,CAIATWAGPSNYGYTF
TRBV5-4,TRBJ2-1,CASRSPSTVGEFF
TRBV2,TRBJ2-7,CASRYDRDRAYEQYF
TRBV6-6,TRBJ1-1,CASLTHTGGRTEAFF
TRBV5-1,TRBJ1-1,CASSPGRILNTEAFF
TRBV28,TRBJ1-3,CASSPPRTGGTGNTIYF
TRBV3-1/TRBV3-2,TRBJ2-2,CASSHGGRYTGELFF
TRBV7-8,TRBJ2-3,CASRRLAGGIADTQYF
TRBV14,TRBJ2-5,CASSPRDRAVGTQYF
TRBV7-9,TRBJ1-2,CASSLQGTTNYGYTF
TRBV7-9,TRBJ1-4,CASSPGGEKLFF
TRBV13,TRBJ2-1,CASSSRDTDSNEQFF
TRBV14,TRBJ1-2,CASSQVVGRAYGYTF
TRBV6-5,TRBJ2-1,CASRADASYNEQFF
TRBV7-3,TRBJ2-5,CASSQSSRRGPQETQYF
TRBV18,TRBJ1-4,CASSPLEGAGEKLFF
TRBV7-9,TRBJ2-1,CASSFWGQDNNEQFF
TRBV6-4,TRBJ1-1,CASSDSSGTEAFF
TRBV3-1/TRBV3-2,TRBJ1-2,CASRGQGGYTF
TRBV7-2,TRBJ2-1,CASSLSGYNEQFF
TRBV11-3,TRBJ2-7,CASRPSDSNAYEQYF
TRBV19,TRBJ2-7,CASSTGTGSYEQYF
TRBV29-1,TRBJ1-1,CSVGAGTEGVEAFF
TRBV6-5,TRBJ1-3,CASSPGFSGNTIYF
TRBV30,TRBJ1-5,CAWSPTGNQPQHF